This T cell receptor beta chain was documented in a study of blood T cell repertoires in COVID-19. Overall study: PBMCs, B-cell-depleted T cells, or T cells provided the cDNA or gDNA that made up the material.

Per the study methods: Reference gene primer amplification yielded estimated nucleated cell counts. TCRdb's table, derived via immunoSEQ multiplex PCR, lists solely in-frame clones and lacks some. V and J calls and clone size follow that table, whereas D and trimming were derived from the DNA. The sample yields more than 75,000 clones, roughly 76% seen once. Trimming removed 9 bases at V and 5 bases at J, with 10 bases between. Germline loops: CDR1 MNHEY, CDR2 SVGAGI. The CDR3 has 11 amino acids. The V call is TRBV6-5, the J call TRBJ2-5; D remains unclear. This TCR came from a woman older than 75 with active or convalescent COVID-19. The specimen sequenced was peripheral blood. The CDR3 region has the DNA TGTGCCAGTCGAGTGGTCGAGACCCAGTACTTC. Amino acid sequence: CASRVVETQYF.